This TCR beta chain was sequenced in a study of blood T cell repertoires in COVID-19. The repertoire was sequenced with immunoSEQ multiplex PCR; TCRdb's copy has only in-frame clones and lacks some. The repertoire holds 170,000 or so clones, with around nine tenths as singletons. Symptom resolution, clearance, or two negative PCRs marked donors in Cohort 3 as recovered. There are 16 residues in the CDR3. Trimming shortened V by 4 bases and J by 4 bases, and 19 bases separated the two germline ends. Germline V gives CDR1 MGHRA, CDR2 YSYEKL. The sequencing sample was made of PBMCs or T cells enriched from blood (not recorded which). This clonotype was sampled from a woman aged 45-59 years who had recovered from COVID-19. V usage is TRBV4-1 and J usage is TRBJ1-1, with D possibly TRBD1 on 6 matching bases. This CDR3 is CASSLTGRGRSTEAFF. The DNA for the CDR3 is TGCGCCAGCAGCCTAACGGGGCGGGGGCGTAGCACTGAAGCTTTCTTT.